This TCR beta chain is from a study of OX40 agonist ivuxolimab in advanced cancers. Across the whole study: Hepatocellular carcinoma, melanoma, renal cell or head and neck cancer affected the dose-escalation patients. Of the participants, 40% had some prior anti-PD-1, anti-PD-L1 or anti-CTLA-4 therapy, which was allowed. The study reported partial responses in three patients: one hepatocellular carcinoma, two cutaneous melanoma.

Germline V gives CDR1 SGHDT, CDR2 YYEEEE. Trimming took off 4 bases at V and 5 bases at J, with 21 bases between the two ends. The CDR3 runs 16 residues. Clones were sequenced by immunoSEQ multiplex PCR, and TCRdb holds only the in-frame ones, with some missing. The sample contains about 67,000 clones, about 85% of which appear only once. This chain links TRBV5-6 with TRBJ2-5; D might be TRBD1 or TRBD2, each matching 6 bases. This receptor was obtained from an adult with an advanced solid tumor such as melanoma, head and neck, liver or kidney cancer. The specimen comprised CD4+ or CD8+ T cells sorted from blood, sampled in a trial of the OX40 agonist ivuxolimab. Here the CDR3 reads CASSHIIAGHWETQYF. CDR3 in DNA: TGTGCCAGCAGCCACATTATCGCGGGACACTGGGAGACCCAGTACTTC. The full variable domain, in which reference TRBV5-6 and TRBJ2-5 provide the parts outside the CDR3, is DAGVTQSPTHLIKTRGQQVTLRCSPKSGHDTVSWYQQALGQGPQFIFQYYEEEERQRGNFPDRFSGHQFPNYSSELNVNALLLGDSALYLCASSHIIAGHWETQYFGPGTRLLVL.